This T cell receptor beta chain originates from a study of shared clonotypes between healthy human individuals. Broader study findings: Read depth was anticipated to influence clonotype sharing among donors. Roughly 4.6% of naive CD4 clonotypes were common to a handful of donors.

The CDR3 is 14 amino acids. Per the germline V gene, CDR1 is SGHRS and CDR2 is YFSETQ. The V end lost 0 bases, the J end lost 5 bases, and 11 bases lay between the germline ends. Evenly divided among several immunoSEQ plates was the genomic DNA of each subset. Data came from immunoSEQ multiplex PCR; TCRdb stores just in-frame clones and leaves some out. The sample includes about a million clones, roughly 80% of them seen just once. In regard to this clone: The antigen is not known.

This receptor was obtained from a man between 18 and 29 years old in good health. Some clones in this sample may be carry-over from other donors' samples. The chain carries TRBV5-1 and TRBJ1-1; the D is unclear. Sequencing used memory CD4+ T cells from PBMCs. Subset defined: CD45RA-negative fraction. CDR3 coding DNA: TGCGCCAGCAGCTTGGCCCTGGAGGGAACTGAAGCTTTCTTT. Encoded protein: CASSLALEGTEAFF.